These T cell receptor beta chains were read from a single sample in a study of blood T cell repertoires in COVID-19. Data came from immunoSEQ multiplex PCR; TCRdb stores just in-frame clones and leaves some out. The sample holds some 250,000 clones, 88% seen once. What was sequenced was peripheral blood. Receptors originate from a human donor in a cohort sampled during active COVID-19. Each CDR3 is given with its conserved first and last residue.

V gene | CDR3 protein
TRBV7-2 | CASSLAIEGLGYTF
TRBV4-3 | CASSHNGQGPGNSNQPQHF
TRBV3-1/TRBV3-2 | CASSQDPWGGPISYEQYF
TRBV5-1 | CASSLGSGNHGYTF
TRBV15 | CATSRRPGQPNYGYTF
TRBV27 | CASSSGNSGNTIYF
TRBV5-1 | CASSSFGGEGNEKLFF
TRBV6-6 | CASSYQRNYGYTF
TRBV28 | CARRMQGPNSPLHF
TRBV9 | CASLRGRNTGELFF
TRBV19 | CASSMASRYEQYF
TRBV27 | CASTPYVTSSYEQYF
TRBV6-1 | CASSEGRGPGYGYTF
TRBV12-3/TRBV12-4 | CASSPRQYGYTF
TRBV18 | CASSPLDSVVHEQYF